This is a list of T cell receptor beta chains from one sample in a study of blood T cell repertoires in COVID-19. Only in-frame clones appear in the TCRdb table, and some are missing; sequencing was by immunoSEQ multiplex PCR. The profile covers tens of thousands of clones, with 86% appearing a single time and around 4.4% taken by the ten largest. The material sequenced was peripheral blood. The source of these receptors is a man between 50 and 59 years old with active COVID-19. Each CDR3 is given with its conserved first and last residue. The order of the fields is clone size, V gene, D gene, J gene, CDR3 DNA, CDR3 protein. A D gene is named only where the DNA matches it firmly. Expanded clones are given a class, and other clones once, few, many or no size at all.

size: NA
V: TRBV7-9
D: NA
J: TRBJ1-4
DNA: TGTGCCAGCAGCGTAGAGACTCCCCCAACTAATGAAAAACTGTTTTTT
CDR3: CASSVETPPTNEKLFF

size: NA
V: TRBV27
D: NA
J: TRBJ2-7
DNA: TGTGCCAGCAGTTTGCGGCCGAATCTTGCCTACGAGCAGTACTTC
CDR3: CASSLRPNLAYEQYF

size: NA
V: TRBV7-2
D: NA
J: TRBJ1-1
DNA: TGTGCCAGCAGCTTAGAATTCGGTTCCATCCGGGGCACTGAAGCTTTCTTT
CDR3: CASSLEFGSIRGTEAFF

size: NA
V: TRBV10-3
D: TRBD2
J: TRBJ2-7
DNA: TGTGCCATCAGTCGGACTAGCGGGATCTACGAGCAGTACTTC
CDR3: CAISRTSGIYEQYF

size: NA
V: TRBV5-1
D: TRBD2
J: TRBJ2-7
DNA: TGCGCCAGCAGCCCCGGAGTAGCGGGCTCCTACGAGCAGTACTTC
CDR3: CASSPGVAGSYEQYF

size: NA
V: TRBV2
D: NA
J: TRBJ1-2
DNA: TGTGCCAGCGCCCGGGGTGGGGGGTCGCATGGCTACACCTTC
CDR3: CASARGGGSHGYTF

size: NA
V: TRBV18
D: NA
J: TRBJ2-5
DNA: TGTGCCAGCTCACCCGGCCAAGAGACCCAGTACTTC
CDR3: CASSPGQETQYF

size: few
V: TRBV4-2
D: TRBD1
J: TRBJ2-7
DNA: TGTGCCAGCAGCCAAGAGGAGACAGGGGGCGACGAGCAGTACTTC
CDR3: CASSQEETGGDEQYF

size: NA
V: TRBV3-1/TRBV3-2
D: NA
J: TRBJ2-6
DNA: TGTGCCAGCAGCCAAAGGGGCGCCAACGTCCTGACTTTC
CDR3: CASSQRGANVLTF

size: NA
V: TRBV7-8
D: TRBD1
J: TRBJ1-1
DNA: TGTGCCAGCAGCCTCGAACCACAGGGGATGAACACTGAAGCTTTCTTT
CDR3: CASSLEPQGMNTEAFF

size: few
V: TRBV6-5
D: NA
J: TRBJ1-2
DNA: TGTGCCAGCAGTCCCCTCTCAGGGTGGCGGGGCTACACCTTC
CDR3: CASSPLSGWRGYTF

size: NA
V: TRBV7-3
D: NA
J: TRBJ2-2
DNA: TGTGCCAGCAGCTTCACAGGATCGGGGGAGCTGTTTTTT
CDR3: CASSFTGSGELFF

size: NA
V: TRBV7-9
D: NA
J: TRBJ1-6
DNA: TGTGCCAGCAGCTTAGAAGGGGTTAATTCACCCCTCCACTTT
CDR3: CASSLEGVNSPLHF

size: NA
V: TRBV7-3
D: TRBD1
J: TRBJ1-2
DNA: TGTGCCAGCAGCCCGCAACATTGGTCAGGGGGACTTGGCTACACCTTC
CDR3: CASSPQHWSGGLGYTF

size: once
V: TRBV6-6
D: NA
J: TRBJ1-4
DNA: TGTGCCAGCAGTTACTCAGGGGGGGTGGGTGAAAAACTGTTTTTT
CDR3: CASSYSGGVGEKLFF

size: NA
V: TRBV5-4
D: TRBD1
J: TRBJ2-3
DNA: TGTGCCAGCAGTTCCGGGACAGGGGGCGCAAATACGCAGTATTTT
CDR3: CASSSGTGGANTQYF

size: NA
V: TRBV2
D: NA
J: TRBJ1-3
DNA: TGTGCCAGCAGAGGCGGCCACTCTGGAAACACCATATATTTT
CDR3: CASRGGHSGNTIYF

size: NA
V: TRBV28
D: NA
J: TRBJ1-2
DNA: TGTGCCAGCAGTTTAAGGACTCATGGCTACACCTTC
CDR3: CASSLRTHGYTF

size: NA
V: TRBV10-3
D: TRBD1
J: TRBJ1-2
DNA: TGTGCCATCAGTAAAGGGACAGACACTAACTATGGCTACACCTTC
CDR3: CAISKGTDTNYGYTF

size: NA
V: TRBV3-1/TRBV3-2
D: NA
J: TRBJ1-3
DNA: TGTGCCAGCAGCCAAGGATACACCTCGTTAATCTCTGGAAACACCATATATTTT
CDR3: CASSQGYTSLISGNTIYF

size: NA
V: TRBV18
D: NA
J: TRBJ2-1
DNA: TGTGCCAGCTCACCCCCCCAGGGGGGAGCCTACAATGAGCAGTTCTTC
CDR3: CASSPPQGGAYNEQFF

size: NA
V: TRBV2
D: NA
J: TRBJ2-4
DNA: TGTGCCAGCAGACCAGACAGATTAGCCAAAAACATTCAGTACTTC
CDR3: CASRPDRLAKNIQYF

size: NA
V: TRBV6-2/TRBV6-3
D: NA
J: TRBJ2-7
DNA: TGTGCCAGCAGTTACCGACTAGACCACGAGCAGTACTTC
CDR3: CASSYRLDHEQYF

size: NA
V: TRBV5-1
D: TRBD2
J: TRBJ2-3
DNA: TGCGCCAGCAGCTTAGCGGGGACAGATACGCAGTATTTT
CDR3: CASSLAGTDTQYF

size: NA
V: TRBV18
D: TRBD1
J: TRBJ2-6
DNA: TGTGCCAGCTCAGCAACCGGGACAGGGGTATCTGGGGCCAACGTCCTGACTTTC
CDR3: CASSATGTGVSGANVLTF

size: NA
V: TRBV3-1/TRBV3-2
D: NA
J: TRBJ2-1
DNA: TGTGCCAGCAGCCCTCCAGGGGACGCCAATGAGCAGTTCTTC
CDR3: CASSPPGDANEQFF

size: NA
V: TRBV6-5
D: NA
J: TRBJ1-5
DNA: TGTGCCAGCAGTAAACAGGGAGGGGATCAGCCCCAGCATTTT
CDR3: CASSKQGGDQPQHF

size: NA
V: TRBV18
D: NA
J: TRBJ2-5
DNA: TGTGCCAGCTCACCGGTGGGGGCCGGAGAGACCCAGTACTTC
CDR3: CASSPVGAGETQYF

size: few
V: TRBV6-2/TRBV6-3
D: TRBD1
J: TRBJ1-5
DNA: TGTGCCAGCAGCGAGGACAGGGCCCGCAATCAGCCCCAGCATTTT
CDR3: CASSEDRARNQPQHF

size: NA
V: TRBV3-1/TRBV3-2
D: NA
J: TRBJ1-2
DNA: TGTGCCAGCAGTCGAGGGATAAACTATGGCTACACCTTC
CDR3: CASSRGINYGYTF

size: NA
V: TRBV9
D: NA
J: TRBJ1-2
DNA: TGTGCCAGCAGCCTCGGCGGGGAAACCTATGGCTACACCTTC
CDR3: CASSLGGETYGYTF

size: NA
V: TRBV28
D: NA
J: TRBJ2-7
DNA: TGTGCCAGCAGGCGGGTAAGCTCCTACGAGCAGTACTTC
CDR3: CASRRVSSYEQYF

size: NA
V: TRBV5-6
D: TRBD1
J: TRBJ1-3
DNA: TGTGCCAGCAGTCGAGCAGGGGGTGGAAACACCATATATTTT
CDR3: CASSRAGGGNTIYF

size: NA
V: TRBV7-3
D: TRBD2
J: TRBJ2-3
DNA: TGTGCCAGCAGCGGGACTACGTCTGATACGCAGTATTTT
CDR3: CASSGTTSDTQYF

size: NA
V: TRBV24-1
D: TRBD2
J: TRBJ2-3
DNA: TGTGCCACCAGGCTAGCGGGCACAGATACGCAGTATTTT
CDR3: CATRLAGTDTQYF

size: NA
V: TRBV28
D: NA
J: TRBJ2-1
DNA: TGTGCCAGCAGTTTATGGGGACCAGGGGAAGTCTACAATGAGCAGTTCTTC
CDR3: CASSLWGPGEVYNEQFF

size: once
V: TRBV30
D: NA
J: TRBJ2-3
DNA: TGTGCCTATGACAGAAACACAGATACGCAGTATTTT
CDR3: CAYDRNTDTQYF

size: NA
V: TRBV19
D: NA
J: TRBJ1-2
DNA: TGTGCCAGTAGGGGACGCGGGGCCTATGGCTACACCTTC
CDR3: CASRGRGAYGYTF

size: NA
V: TRBV25-1
D: TRBD1
J: TRBJ1-6
DNA: TGTGCCAGCAGTGGAGTGACAGGGGGCACGGGTAATTCACCCCTCCACTTT
CDR3: CASSGVTGGTGNSPLHF

size: NA
V: TRBV16
D: NA
J: TRBJ1-6
DNA: TGTGCCAGCAGCCCCATCCAGGATAATTCACCCCTCCACTTT
CDR3: CASSPIQDNSPLHF

size: NA
V: TRBV7-2
D: TRBD2
J: TRBJ2-1
DNA: TGTGCCAGCAGCCCCGGGACTAGCGGACTCTCCTACAATGAGCAGTTCTTC
CDR3: CASSPGTSGLSYNEQFF

size: NA
V: TRBV7-9
D: NA
J: TRBJ1-6
DNA: TGTGCCAGCAGCGCCAACCAGGGCCCACCCCTCCACTTT
CDR3: CASSANQGPPLHF

size: NA
V: TRBV27
D: NA
J: TRBJ2-7
DNA: TGTGCCAGCAGTTCCCCTCAGGGCCGCGAGCAGTACTTC
CDR3: CASSSPQGREQYF

size: NA
V: TRBV5-1
D: TRBD2
J: TRBJ2-3
DNA: TGCGCCAGCAGCTTGACCGGGACTAGCGGGGTTCCCTGGGCAGATACGCAGTATTTT
CDR3: CASSLTGTSGVPWADTQYF

size: NA
V: TRBV7-2
D: TRBD1
J: TRBJ1-5
DNA: TGTGCCAGCAGCTTAGCGTCAGGGGGTCAGCCCCAGCATTTT
CDR3: CASSLASGGQPQHF

size: NA
V: TRBV7-6
D: TRBD1
J: TRBJ1-5
DNA: TGTGCCAGCAGCGCGCGGACAGGGGGTTATCAGCCCCAGCATTTT
CDR3: CASSARTGGYQPQHF

size: NA
V: TRBV29-1
D: TRBD2
J: TRBJ2-3
DNA: TGCAGCGTTGAAGGATGGAGGGGACTAGCGGGATTGGAGGATACGCAGTATTTT
CDR3: CSVEGWRGLAGLEDTQYF

size: NA
V: TRBV11-3
D: NA
J: TRBJ2-6
DNA: TGTGCCAGCAGCCCGTCCTACTCTGGGGCCAACGTCCTGACTTTC
CDR3: CASSPSYSGANVLTF

size: NA
V: TRBV7-2
D: TRBD1
J: TRBJ2-7
DNA: TGTGCCAGCAGCTACGGGGACAGGGTGGAGGAAGAGCAGTACTTC
CDR3: CASSYGDRVEEEQYF

size: NA
V: TRBV23-1
D: TRBD1
J: TRBJ1-4
DNA: TGCGCCACGGCGACAGGGCCTTCAACTAATGAAAAACTGTTTTTT
CDR3: CATATGPSTNEKLFF

size: once
V: TRBV7-2
D: TRBD1
J: TRBJ1-4
DNA: TGTGCCAGCAGCTTAAGTAGGGACAGTAATGAAAAACTGTTTTTT
CDR3: CASSLSRDSNEKLFF

size: NA
V: TRBV11-2
D: TRBD2
J: TRBJ2-1
DNA: TGTGCCAGCAGCTTAGGAACTAGCGGGAGGCTGTACGAGCAGTTCTTC
CDR3: CASSLGTSGRLYEQFF

size: NA
V: TRBV9
D: TRBD1
J: TRBJ1-5
DNA: TGTGCCAGCAGCGTAGGACAGGGAGTGCAGCCCCAGCATTTT
CDR3: CASSVGQGVQPQHF

size: NA
V: TRBV27
D: NA
J: TRBJ1-2
DNA: TGTGCCAGCAGAAGGAGGGGGGGGAATGGCTACACCTTC
CDR3: CASRRRGGNGYTF

size: few
V: TRBV7-2
D: NA
J: TRBJ2-4
DNA: TGTGCCAGCAGCATTAGGGGGGGAACAGTAGCCAAAAACATTCAGTACTTC
CDR3: CASSIRGGTVAKNIQYF